These T cell receptor beta chains were read from a single sample in a study of cytomegalovirus exposure and HLA in healthy donors. Some clones are missing from TCRdb's copy, which holds only in-frame ones; the method was immunoSEQ multiplex PCR. The table shows about 160,000 clones, with 65% to 80% occurring only once. Sequencing was carried out using PBMCs. Source of these receptors: a man in his forties in good health and CMV-seronegative. The CDR3 runs from the conserved cysteine through the conserved F or W. Each record gives: D gene, clone size, J gene, V gene, CDR3 DNA, CDR3 protein. A D gene is named only where the DNA matches it firmly. Expanded clones are given a class, and other clones once, few, many or no size at all.

TRBD1 | NA | TRBJ2-5 | TRBV28 | TGTGCCAGCAGTGGGATAGACAGGGTTGGGACCCAGTACTTC | CASSGIDRVGTQYF
TRBD1 | few | TRBJ1-5 | TRBV10-3 | TGTGCCATCAGACCGACGGGACAGGGTAAGAATCAGCCCCAGCATTTT | CAIRPTGQGKNQPQHF
NA | NA | TRBJ1-3 | TRBV2 | TGTGCCAGCAACAAGGGAGGCTCTGGAAACACCATATATTTT | CASNKGGSGNTIYF
NA | NA | TRBJ1-1 | TRBV6-5 | TGTGCCAGCGGTCAGGGTAACACTGAAGCTTTCTTT | CASGQGNTEAFF
TRBD2 | NA | TRBJ2-3 | TRBV5-1 | TGCGCCAGCAGCACGGGACTAGCGGGATCCACAGATACGCAGTATTTT | CASSTGLAGSTDTQYF
TRBD1 | few | TRBJ1-2 | TRBV7-9 | TGTGCCAGCAGCTCAAGTGGGACAGGAGGCGGCTACACCTTC | CASSSSGTGGGYTF
NA | NA | TRBJ2-1 | TRBV28 | TGTGCCAGCACGGGCAATGAGCAGTTCTTC | CASTGNEQFF
TRBD1 | NA | TRBJ1-2 | TRBV29-1 | TGCAGCGTTGAGGGGGTTGGGACAGGGAGTAACTATGGCTACACCTTC | CSVEGVGTGSNYGYTF
TRBD1 | few | TRBJ1-1 | TRBV18 | TGTGCCAGCTCCCCAGGGGGCGACACTGAAGCTTTCTTT | CASSPGGDTEAFF
TRBD1 | NA | TRBJ2-7 | TRBV7-2 | TGTGCCAGCAGCTTTCGACAGGGGGGACCTGGGTGGCAGTACTTC | CASSFRQGGPGWQYF
TRBD2 | once | TRBJ2-7 | TRBV5-1 | TGCGCCAGCAGCTTGGGACTAGCGGGATCCTACGAGCAGTACTTC | CASSLGLAGSYEQYF
NA | few | TRBJ2-2 | TRBV5-1 | TGCGCCAGCAGCTTGTGGTCCAGGGGTATTAACACCGGGGAGCTGTTTTTT | CASSLWSRGINTGELFF
NA | once | TRBJ2-1 | TRBV29-1 | TGCAGCGTTGCCCCTCGCCCCGCGAATGAGCAGTTCTTC | CSVAPRPANEQFF
NA | NA | TRBJ1-5 | TRBV6-1 | TGTGCCAGCAACAGTCGGGATAATCAGCCCCAGCATTTT | CASNSRDNQPQHF
NA | NA | TRBJ2-7 | TRBV5-1 | TGCGCCAGCAGCTTGGCATTGACTGGCGAGCAGTACTTC | CASSLALTGEQYF